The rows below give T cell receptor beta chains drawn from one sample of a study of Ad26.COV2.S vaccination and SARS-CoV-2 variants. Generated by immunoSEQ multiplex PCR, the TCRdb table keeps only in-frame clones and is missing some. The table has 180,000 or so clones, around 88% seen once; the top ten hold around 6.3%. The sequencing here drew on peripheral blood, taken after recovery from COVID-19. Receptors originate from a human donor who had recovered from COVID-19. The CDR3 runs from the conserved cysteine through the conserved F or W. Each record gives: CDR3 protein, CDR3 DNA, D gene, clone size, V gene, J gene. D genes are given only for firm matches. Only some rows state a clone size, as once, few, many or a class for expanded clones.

CASSQSLAGAYEQYF	TGTGCCAGCAGCCAATCGCTAGCGGGGGCCTACGAGCAGTACTTC	TRBD2	-	TRBV16	TRBJ2-7
CASSLGGSSYNEQFF	TGTGCCAGCAGTTTAGGGGGGAGCTCCTACAATGAGCAGTTCTTC	-	-	TRBV27	TRBJ2-1
CASGWVEGNQPQHF	TGTGCCAGCGGTTGGGTTGAGGGCAATCAGCCCCAGCATTTT	-	-	TRBV2	TRBJ1-5
CASSLAAGDGGSQTQYF	TGTGCTAGCAGCTTAGCGGCGGGGGATGGTGGTTCGCAGACGCAGTATTTT	TRBD2	-	TRBV7-7	TRBJ2-3
CASSPNLNSPLHF	TGCGCCAGCAGCCCCAATCTAAATTCACCCCTCCACTTT	-	-	TRBV5-1	TRBJ1-6
CSVMTSGAYNEQFF	TGCAGCGTCATGACTAGCGGAGCGTACAATGAGCAGTTCTTC	TRBD2	once	TRBV29-1	TRBJ2-1
CASSSPKGRGEQYF	TGTGCCAGCAGCTCCCCAAAGGGACGCGGCGAGCAGTACTTC	-	-	TRBV13	TRBJ2-7
CASSGDGHVSYNEQFF	TGTGCCAGCAGTGGGGACGGCCACGTCTCCTACAATGAGCAGTTCTTC	-	-	TRBV6-1	TRBJ2-1
CASSYSDSSYEQYF	TGTGCCAGCAGTTACTCGGACAGCTCCTACGAGCAGTACTTC	-	once	TRBV6-6	TRBJ2-7
CASSQEAGLNYGYTF	TGTGCCAGCAGCCAAGAGGCAGGCCTAAACTATGGCTACACCTTC	-	-	TRBV3-1/TRBV3-2	TRBJ1-2
CASSAGQGEAFF	TGTGCCAGCAGCGCTGGACAGGGAGAGGCTTTCTTT	TRBD1	once	TRBV5-8	TRBJ1-1
CASSIDPQGLNTEAFF	TGTGCCAGTAGTATAGATCCACAGGGGTTGAACACTGAAGCTTTCTTT	TRBD1	-	TRBV19	TRBJ1-1
CASSPFEGANGYTF	TGTGCCAGCAGCCCATTTGAGGGGGCGAATGGCTACACCTTC	TRBD1	-	TRBV6-4	TRBJ1-2
CASSESEGGSYEQYF	TGCGCCAGCAGTGAGTCCGAGGGAGGGAGTTACGAGCAGTACTTC	TRBD2	few	TRBV10-1	TRBJ2-7
CASSLHSYEQYF	TGTGCCAGCAGCTTGCACAGCTACGAGCAGTACTTC	-	-	TRBV5-8	TRBJ2-7
CASSPRGDFNEKLFF	TGTGCCAGCAGCCCCCGGGGGGACTTTAATGAAAAACTGTTTTTT	-	-	TRBV7-2	TRBJ1-4
CASSETGDAETQYF	TGTGCCAGCAGCGAGACAGGGGACGCGGAGACCCAGTACTTC	TRBD1	-	TRBV5-6	TRBJ2-5
CASSFRGIRETQYF	TGTGCCAGCAGCTTCCGGGGAATTCGAGAGACCCAGTACTTC	-	-	TRBV11-2	TRBJ2-5
CASSFSYEQFF	TGTGCCAGCAGCTTTTCCTATGAGCAGTTCTTC	-	-	TRBV7-8	TRBJ2-1
CASSIVGSGVDEQFF	TGTGCCAGTAGTATAGTGGGTAGCGGGGTCGATGAGCAGTTCTTC	TRBD2	-	TRBV19	TRBJ2-1
CASTDSGVGSPLHF	TGTGCCAGCACCGATTCAGGGGTAGGATCACCCCTCCACTTT	-	-	TRBV27	TRBJ1-6
CASSFYGGYEQYF	TGTGCCAGCAGTTTTTACGGAGGGTACGAGCAGTACTTC	-	-	TRBV27	TRBJ2-7
CASSPGWGSGNTQYF	TGTGCCAGCTCACCTGGGTGGGGTAGCGGAAATACGCAGTATTTT	-	-	TRBV18	TRBJ2-3
CASSYPARHEQFF	TGTGCCAGCAGCTACCCCGCGAGACATGAGCAGTTCTTC	-	-	TRBV7-6	TRBJ2-1
CASSPGMLTPPYNEQFF	TGCGCCAGCAGCCCGGGCATGTTAACGCCTCCCTACAATGAGCAGTTCTTC	-	-	TRBV5-1	TRBJ2-1
CATGESYEQYF	TGTGCCACCGGGGAGTCCTACGAGCAGTACTTC	-	-	TRBV28	TRBJ2-7
CASSFTLLGTTNEKLFF	TGTGCCAGCAGTTTTACCCTCCTCGGCACAACTAATGAAAAACTGTTTTTT	-	-	TRBV28	TRBJ1-4
CASSVQRGGIKDTQYF	TGTGCCAGCAGTGTGCAGCGGGGGGGCATAAAGGATACGCAGTATTTT	TRBD2	-	TRBV6-1	TRBJ2-3
CASSLVGQGANEQYF	TGTGCCAGCAGCTTAGTCGGACAGGGGGCGAATGAGCAGTACTTC	TRBD1	-	TRBV11-2	TRBJ2-7
CSVGHFGSSGNTIYF	TGCAGCGTTGGCCACTTCGGGAGCTCTGGAAACACCATATATTTT	-	-	TRBV29-1	TRBJ1-3
CASTTGQYNEQFF	TGTGCCAGCACCACTGGACAGTACAATGAGCAGTTCTTC	-	-	TRBV7-9	TRBJ2-1
CASSADRGYGYTF	TGTGCCAGCAGCGCGGACAGGGGCTATGGCTACACCTTC	TRBD1	once	TRBV11-1	TRBJ1-2
CASSLSGVGYTF	TGTGCCAGCAGCCTTTCAGGGGTTGGCTACACCTTC	-	-	TRBV14	TRBJ1-2
CASSLRETQYF	TGTGCCAGCAGCCTTAGGGAGACCCAGTACTTC	-	-	TRBV12-3/TRBV12-4	TRBJ2-5
CASSYSWGSGDTEAFF	TGTGCCAGCAGTTACTCATGGGGCAGCGGAGATACTGAAGCTTTCTTT	-	-	TRBV6-5	TRBJ1-1
CASSRVTTEAFF	TGTGCCAGCTCTAGGGTGACGACTGAAGCTTTCTTT	-	-	TRBV18	TRBJ1-1
CASSRTSGSDNEQFF	TGTGCCAGCAGCAGAACTAGCGGGAGCGATAATGAGCAGTTCTTC	TRBD2	-	TRBV7-2	TRBJ2-1